The 29 T cell receptor beta chains given below trace back to one sample, sequenced in a study of OX40 agonist ivuxolimab in advanced cancers. Using immunoSEQ multiplex PCR, the repertoire was profiled, and TCRdb retains in-frame clones only, with some absent. The sample has approximately 78,000 clones, about 82% seen once. The specimen was CD4+ or CD8+ T cells sorted from blood, collected in a trial of the OX40 agonist ivuxolimab. The receptors come from an adult with an advanced solid tumor such as melanoma, head and neck, liver or kidney cancer.

This clone was recorded a few times. The chain links TRBV27 to TRBJ2-7; no firm D call. Trimming took off 0 bases at V and 1 base at J, with 4 bases between the two ends. The germline V gene encodes CDR1 MNHEY and CDR2 SMNVEV (reference sequence). This CDR3 has 13 amino acids. The CDR3 region has the DNA TGTGCCAGCAGTTTATCGAATTCCTACGAGCAGTACTTC. Translated, it gives CASSLSNSYEQYF.

This clone was recorded once. The CDR3 DNA reads TGTGCCAGCAGCGTAAATGAAGGCTCTGGAAACACCATATATTTT. It translates to CASSVNEGSGNTIYF. J is TRBJ1-3 and V is TRBV9; D is ambiguous. Germline CDR1 reads SGDLS; CDR2 reads YYNGEE. V gave up 1 base and J gave up 0 bases, with 8 bases separating them. This CDR3 has 15 residues.

This rearrangement joins TRBV18 to TRBJ2-5; D unclear. The CDR3 has 13 residues. V lost 3 bases, J lost 5 bases, and 10 bases lay in between. Per the germline V gene, CDR1 is KGHSH and CDR2 is LQKENI. The CDR3 nucleotides read TGTGCCAGCTCACCCGGCCAACGGGAGACCCAGTACTTC. Its translation is CASSPGQRETQYF.

The rearrangement uses TRBV7-6 and TRBJ2-7; TRBD1 matches at 8 bases. Germline CDR1 and CDR2: SGHVS and FNYEAQ. V lost 5 bases to trimming and J lost 2 bases; unmatched junction nucleotides: 8. The CDR3 is 15 residues long. CDR3 amino acids: CASSVTPGQAYEQYF. CDR3 nucleotides: TGTGCCAGCAGCGTAACCCCGGGACAGGCCTACGAGCAGTACTTC.

The chain joins TRBV4-1 to TRBJ1-1; a possible D gene is TRBD1 (6 bases). V lost 6 bases, J lost 7 bases, and 15 bases lay in between. This CDR3 comprises 13 residues. The V gene's germline CDR1 is MGHRA and CDR2 YSYEKL. CDR3 DNA sequence: TGCGCCAGCAGTCAACAGGGAGCAAATGAAGCTTTCTTT. Residues: CASSQQGANEAFF.

V is TRBV18 and J is TRBJ1-1; the D is unclear. The CDR3 spans 14 residues. Germline values: CDR1 KGHSH, CDR2 LQKENI. Trimming removed 5 bases at V and 1 base at J, with 11 bases between. CDR3 residues: CASSSISGNTEAFF. The CDR3 DNA is TGTGCCAGCTCATCCATTTCGGGGAACACTGAAGCTTTCTTT. Filled out from reference TRBV18 and TRBJ1-1, the complete variable domain reads NAGVMQNPRHLVRRRGQEARLRCSPMKGHSHVYWYRQLPEEGLKFMVYLQKENIIDESGMPKERFSAEFPKEGPSILRIQQVVRGDSAAYFCASSSISGNTEAFFGQGTRLTVV.

V and J are TRBV5-1 and TRBJ2-1; D not resolved. The ends were cut back, 0 bases at V and 6 bases at J, with 13 bases in the middle. Germline CDR1 SGHRS, CDR2 YFSETQ. This CDR3 comprises 15 residues. CDR3 DNA sequence: TGCGCCAGCAGCTTGGCCAGTTCTGATCTCAATGAGCAGTTCTTC. It encodes CASSLASSDLNEQFF. Supplemented by reference TRBV5-1 and TRBJ2-1, the full variable domain reads KAGVTQTPRYLIKTRGQQVTLSCSPISGHRSVSWYQQTPGQGLQFLFEYFSETQRNKGNFPGRFSGRQFSNSRSEMNVSTLELGDSALYLCASSLASSDLNEQFFGPGTRLTVL.

The chain recombines TRBV19 with TRBJ1-1; TRBD1 aligns across 8 bases. V trimming: 4 bases; J trimming: 0 bases; junction bases outside the gene matches: 1. Germline assignment: CDR1 LNHDA and CDR2 SQIVND (reference sequence). The CDR3 runs to 14 residues. This chain's CDR3 is CASSKGQVNTEAFF. CDR3 DNA sequence: TGTGCCAGTAGTAAGGGACAGGTGAACACTGAAGCTTTCTTT.

The chain uses TRBV4-1 and TRBJ2-2; tentative D call: TRBD2 (5 bases). The CDR3 runs 17 residues. The V gene lost 1 base and the J gene lost 8 bases, with 20 bases spanning the gap. Germline V lookup: CDR1 MGHRA, CDR2 YSYEKL. CDR3 region: CASSQGHGPTSGGELFF. The CDR3 DNA sequence: TGCGCCAGCAGCCAAGGTCACGGTCCTACTTCGGGGGGGGAGCTGTTTTTT.

This clone is classed as medium-sized (0.01 to 0.1%). The CDR3: CASSFVDSSYEQYF. The CDR3 coding sequence is TGTGCCAGCAGCTTCGTGGACTCCTCCTACGAGCAGTACTTC. V is TRBV11-2 and J is TRBJ2-7; D possibly corresponds to TRBD2 (5 bases). Per germline, CDR1 SGHAT and CDR2 FQNNGV. V dropped 3 bases and J dropped 0 bases, with 9 bases sitting between them. The CDR3 consists of 14 residues.

The chain links TRBV4-1 to TRBJ2-1, with D possibly matching TRBD1 (6 bases). The CDR3 contains 17 residues. The germline V gene has CDR1 MGHRA and CDR2 YSYEKL. V lost 0 bases to trimming and J lost 3 bases, with 15 bases between them. The CDR3 sequence: CASSQDSNRADYNEQFF. CDR3 nucleotide sequence: TGCGCCAGCAGCCAAGATTCTAACAGGGCCGACTACAATGAGCAGTTCTTC.

As DNA, the CDR3 is TGTGCCAGCAGTTACTCCCAGGGCTACACAGATACGCAGTATTTT. Translating it yields CASSYSQGYTDTQYF. V gene TRBV6-5 combines with J gene TRBJ2-3; tentative D call: TRBD1 (5 bases). CDR3 length: 15 residues. The germline V gene has CDR1 MNHEY and CDR2 SVGAGI. V was clipped by 0 bases and J by 2 bases, with 9 bases between them.

The rearrangement uses TRBV11-2 and TRBJ2-1; 7 positions match TRBD1. The CDR3 runs 14 residues. Trimming took 8 bases from V and 2 from J; bases not matched to a gene: 6. Germline CDR1 and CDR2: SGHAT and FQNNGV. In DNA form, the CDR3 reads TGTGCCAGCCTGACAGGGAGAGCCTACAATGAGCAGTTCTTC. This encodes CASLTGRAYNEQFF. Full variable domain (remainder filled in from reference TRBV11-2 and TRBJ2-1): EAGVAQSPRYKIIEKRQSVAFWCNPISGHATLYWYQQILGQGPKLLIQFQNNGVVDDSQLPKDRFSAERLKGVDSTLKIQPAKLEDSAVYLCASLTGRAYNEQFFGPGTRLTVL.

With respect to this clone: The germline gene is not matched at one end of the junction; a read error may be the cause. V is TRBV7-7 and J is TRBJ2-2, with TRBD1 matching over 7 bases. The CDR3 spans 14 residues. Looked up from germline, CDR1 is SSHAT and CDR2 is FNYEAQ (reference sequence). CDR3 residues: CASRGSANTGELFF. For the CDR3, the DNA is TGTGCTAGCAGGGGGAGCGCGAACACCGGGGAGCTGTTTTTT.

The CDR3 loop is CASSESSYEQYF. For the CDR3, the DNA is TGTGCCAGCAGTGAATCGAGTTACGAGCAGTACTTC. The rearrangement links TRBV2 to TRBJ2-7, with no clear D. The CDR3 contains 12 residues. V lost 2 bases and J lost 4, with 6 bases in between. Germline V gene lookup returns CDR1 SNHLY and CDR2 FYNNEI.

This clone appeared once. The V call is TRBV19, the J call TRBJ2-3; D might be TRBD1 (6 bases). Germline CDR1 and CDR2: LNHDA and SQIVND (reference sequence). V was trimmed by 3 bases and J by 6 bases, leaving 13 bases between them. The CDR3 has 14 residues. Written as DNA, the CDR3 is TGTGCCAGTAGTATGACAGGAGCTTTGGATACGCAGTATTTT. Amino acid sequence: CASSMTGALDTQYF.

This clone was picked up one time. The chain links TRBV5-6 to TRBJ2-2; D may correspond to TRBD1 or TRBD2 (5 bases each). The CDR3 totals 15 residues. Germline V gene lookup returns CDR1 SGHDT and CDR2 YYEEEE. The ends were cut back, 1 base at V and 7 bases at J, with 14 bases in the middle. This CDR3 is CASSLWGMLGGELFF. The CDR3, as DNA: TGTGCCAGCAGCTTGTGGGGGATGTTGGGCGGGGAGCTGTTTTTT.

The chain joins TRBV7-2 to TRBJ2-5; maybe TRBD2 (5 bases). The germline CDR1 and CDR2 sequences are SGHTA and FQGNSA. This CDR3 comprises 13 residues. V was clipped by 5 bases and J by 4 bases, with 11 bases between them. The CDR3 DNA reads TGTGCCAGCAGCCAAATAGAGGGAGAGACCCAGTACTTC. Its translation: CASSQIEGETQYF. Based on the CDR3 plus reference TRBV7-2 and TRBJ2-5, the full variable domain is GAGVSQSPSNKVTEKGKDVELRCDPISGHTALYWYRQSLGQGLEFLIYFQGNSAPDKSGLPSDRFSAERTGGSVSTLTIQRTQQEDSAVYLCASSQIEGETQYFGPGTRLLVL.

The chain has TRBV6-4 and TRBJ2-1; no firm D call. The V and J ends lost 5 bases and 4 bases respectively, with 9 bases between them. Germline V lookup: CDR1 MRHNA, CDR2 SNTAGT. This CDR3 has 13 residues. CDR3 sequence (DNA): TGTGCCAGCAGTAGCTCAGTTTACAATGAGCAGTTCTTC. Its protein product is CASSSSVYNEQFF.

The rearrangement links TRBV7-9 to TRBJ1-2; D ambiguous. Trimming shortened V by 5 bases and J by 5 bases, and 6 bases separated the two germline ends. This CDR3 is built from 11 residues. CDR1 and CDR2 from the germline V gene are SEHNR and FQNEAQ (reference sequence). The chain's CDR3 is CASSDGYGYTF. The CDR3 coding sequence is TGTGCCAGCAGCGATGGGTATGGCTACACCTTC.

The chain couples TRBV6-5 to TRBJ2-5, with D possibly being TRBD2 (6 bases). The J call may not be correct, given that the DNA end is closer to TRBJ2-7. The CDR3 is 14 residues long. CDR1 is MNHEY, CDR2 SVGAGI, per germline. The CDR3 nucleotides are TGTGCCACCCGAGACGACGGGAGCTCCTACGAGCAGTACTTC. Translation: CATRDDGSSYEQYF.

The chain is built from TRBV7-2 and TRBJ2-7, with D possibly matching TRBD1 (6 bases). Looked up from germline, CDR1 is SGHTA and CDR2 is FQGNSA. The CDR3 spans 14 residues. V lost 5 bases and J lost 2, with 13 bases in between. The CDR3: CASSPSPGAYEQYF. The CDR3 coding sequence is TGTGCCAGCAGCCCTAGTCCAGGGGCCTACGAGCAGTACTTC.

The gene calls are TRBV9 and TRBJ2-2; D is possibly TRBD1 (7 bases). CDR1 and CDR2 from the germline V gene are SGDLS and YYNGEE. Trimming left V 4 bases short and J 3 bases short, with 16 bases between. The CDR3 covers 16 residues. The CDR3 protein is CASSPAGGRHTGELFF. CDR3 coding DNA: TGTGCCAGCAGCCCGGCAGGGGGGCGGCACACCGGGGAGCTGTTTTTT.

J is TRBJ1-4 and V is TRBV6-5, with D possibly TRBD1 on 5 matching bases. The ends were cut back, 5 bases at V and 4 bases at J, with 14 bases in the middle. The CDR3 has 15 residues. The germline V gene encodes CDR1 MNHEY and CDR2 SVGAGI. CDR3 sequence: CASSSWGLGNEKLFF. CDR3 in DNA: TGTGCCAGCAGTAGTTGGGGCTTGGGTAATGAAAAACTGTTTTTT.

The chain uses TRBV7-9 and TRBJ1-3; maybe TRBD1 (6 bases). The CDR3 loop spans 16 amino acids. The germline V and J ends were trimmed by 0 bases and 4 bases, with 13 bases remaining between them. From germline, CDR1 is SEHNR and CDR2 FQNEAQ (reference sequence). The CDR3 loop is CASSLATGGEGNTIYF. For the CDR3, the DNA is TGTGCCAGCAGCTTAGCGACGGGGGGCGAAGGAAACACCATATATTTT.

The gene calls are TRBV7-2 and TRBJ1-2; D call uncertain. V lost 1 base and J 7 bases, leaving 16 bases between the germline ends. From germline, CDR1 is SGHTA and CDR2 FQGNSA. The CDR3 length is 15 residues. The CDR3 loop reads CASSLVVGSFSGYTF. The CDR3 nucleotides read TGTGCCAGCAGCTTAGTCGTTGGTAGTTTCAGTGGCTACACCTTC.

The chain couples TRBV19 to TRBJ2-3; weak D call: TRBD2 (6 bases). V was cut by 4 bases and J by 1 base, with 12 bases left in between. The CDR3 is made up of 15 amino acids. The germline CDR1 and CDR2 sequences are LNHDA and SQIVND (reference sequence). The CDR3 sequence: CASSSGGTGTDTQYF. CDR3 in DNA: TGTGCCAGTAGTAGCGGCGGGACTGGCACAGATACGCAGTATTTT.

The chain couples TRBV6-1 to TRBJ1-1; D possibly corresponds to TRBD1 (6 bases). Germline V gives CDR1 MNHNS, CDR2 SASEGT. The CDR3 spans 13 residues. The germline V and J ends were trimmed by 9 bases and 0 bases, with 11 bases remaining between them. The DNA for the CDR3 is TGTGCCAGTGCGGGACACCTGAACACTGAAGCTTTCTTT. It is translated as CASAGHLNTEAFF.

The chain links TRBV4-2 to TRBJ2-2, with TRBD1 matching 12 bases. This CDR3 spans 17 amino acids. Germline trimming cut 4 bases from V and 0 bases from J; bases unmatched to any gene: 3. CDR1 and CDR2 (germline): LGHNA, YNFKEQ. CDR3 loop: CASSPRDRGPNTGELFF. CDR3 coding DNA: TGTGCCAGCAGCCCCCGGGACAGGGGGCCGAACACCGGGGAGCTGTTTTTT.